A single sample gave rise to the 2 T cell receptor beta chains below, sequenced in a study of T cell changes during pregnancy in multiple sclerosis. TCRdb keeps only in-frame clones here, not all; method: immunoSEQ multiplex PCR. The profile covers fewer than 50,000 clones, with 90% to 95% appearing a single time and roughly 8.3% taken by the ten largest. The sample here was CD8+ T cells from peripheral blood mononuclear cells, taken in the third trimester of pregnancy. These receptors originate from a female donor with multiple sclerosis, enrolled in a pregnancy study.

On this clone: Compared with germline, one end of the junction differs, possibly owing to a read error. The genes are TRBV6-5 and TRBJ1-1; no definite D call. The germline CDR1 and CDR2 sequences are MNHEY and SVGAGI. The CDR3 is 16 amino acids. The CDR3 sequence is CASSNSLDRGNTEAFF. CDR3 nucleotides: TGTGCCAGCAGTAACTCACTGGATCGAGGGAACACTGAAGCTTTCTTT.

V usage is TRBV13 and J usage is TRBJ1-1, with a tentative D call TRBD1 (5 bases). The length of the CDR3 is 15 residues. CDR1 and CDR2 from the germline V gene are PRHDT and FYEKMQ (reference sequence). V shed 1 base and J shed 3 bases, with 12 bases lying between them. The CDR3 DNA is TGTGCCAGCAGCTTAGAAGGCAGGGTAGACACTGAAGCTTTCTTT. Its protein product is CASSLEGRVDTEAFF.